This T cell receptor (beta chain) originates from a study of blood T cells in healthy people across ages. Through a sample-barcoded 5' primer and a J-beta primer mix, a second PCR was run for roughly 6 to 12 cycles. TCRdb re-called the 5' RACE reads with MiXCR, one entry per CDR3 protein. The data contain around 990,000 distinct CDR3 sequences, 30% to 40% of them singletons. The V gene's germline CDR1 is MGHDK and CDR2 SYGVNS. This CDR3 region has 17 residues. The V end was cut by 1 base, the J end by 3 bases, with 17 bases between. This clonotype originated in a man in his late teens or twenties in good health. The chain has TRBV25-1 and TRBJ2-3, with TRBD1 as a possible D gene (5 bases). Sequencing was carried out using blood. The DNA for the CDR3 is TGTGCCAGCAGTGAATGGGGCAGCAGTCCCAGTACAGATACGCAGTATTTT. Translating it yields CASSEWGSSPSTDTQYF.